This TCR beta chain was documented in a study of cytomegalovirus exposure and HLA in healthy donors. General study findings and limits: Later genetic work tied a missense DCLRE1C variant to beta-chain V and J trimming. Per a prior analysis, the majority of TCR beta V segments were productive roughly 90% or roughly 30% of the time.

With regard to this clone: Its matching antigen is unknown.

Deletions cut 2 bases from V and 6 bases from J, with 14 bases between. CDR1 and CDR2 from the germline V gene are SGHDT and YYEEEE. The CDR3 length is 14 residues. Healthy individuals who donated bone marrow served as the donors. 60 Vbeta and 13 Jbeta primers were used in PCR. Sequencing was performed with immunoSEQ multiplex PCR; in TCRdb, only in-frame clones are kept and a portion is missing. The sample records about 120,000 clones, roughly 80% being singletons. Sequencing was performed on PBMCs. The TCR was taken from a young man in good health and CMV-seropositive. The chain recombines TRBV5-6 with TRBJ1-1; no firm D call. The CDR3 is CASSFGRGGSEAFF. The DNA for the CDR3 is TGTGCCAGCAGCTTCGGCCGAGGTGGGTCTGAAGCTTTCTTT.